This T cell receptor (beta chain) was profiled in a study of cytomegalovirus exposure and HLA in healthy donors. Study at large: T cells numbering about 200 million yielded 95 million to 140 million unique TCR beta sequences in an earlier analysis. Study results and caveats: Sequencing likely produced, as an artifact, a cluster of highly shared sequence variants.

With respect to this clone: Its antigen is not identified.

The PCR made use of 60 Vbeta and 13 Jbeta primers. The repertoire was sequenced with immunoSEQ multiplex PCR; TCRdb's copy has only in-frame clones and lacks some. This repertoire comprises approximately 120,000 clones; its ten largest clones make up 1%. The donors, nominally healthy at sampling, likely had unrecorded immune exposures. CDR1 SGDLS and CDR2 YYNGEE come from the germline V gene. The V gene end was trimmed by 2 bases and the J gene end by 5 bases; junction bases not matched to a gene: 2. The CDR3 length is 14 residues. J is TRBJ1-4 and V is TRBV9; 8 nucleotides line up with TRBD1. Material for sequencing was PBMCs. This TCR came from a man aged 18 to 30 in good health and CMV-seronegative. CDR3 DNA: TGTGCCAGCAGCGTTCGGACAGGGAATGAAAAACTGTTTTTT. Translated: CASSVRTGNEKLFF.